This record covers a single T cell receptor (beta chain). This clone showed up just a few times. Which antigen it targets is not known. No much larger clone exists at a distance of one base, and base qualities are not known. The immunoSEQ Assay, a bias-controlled multiplex PCR, was used to amplify TCRbeta CDR3 regions from genomic DNA. Per the authors' processing: Nucleated cell counts per sample were estimated from amplification of reference gene primers within the assay. Sequence reads were collapsed and filtered to measure the absolute abundance of every unique TCRbeta CDR3 rearrangement. For each sample, productive Simpson clonality was calculated by taking the square root of Simpson's diversity index across productive rearrangements. TCRdb retrieved this table from immuneACCESS and kept in-frame rearrangements only. Not all clones are present; in checked studies, unresolved V genes account for under half, and no reason is known for the remainder. The V and J calls and clone size are taken from that table; D and trimming were inferred from the DNA. In all, the sample holds under 300,000 clones, and about nine tenths of those were seen once. The ten largest account for roughly 0.79% of the sample.

One collaborating source in Seattle enrolled patients while the patients were actively infected and followed the patients over time throughout the course of disease. Collaborating institutions collected whole blood in K2EDTA tubes following their own protocols. For TCRbeta analysis, collaborators shipped samples as frozen whole blood, isolated PBMCs, or DNA extracted from either of those sample types. The sample originates from a study of blood T cell repertoires in COVID-19 (TCRdb year 2020). Background on the whole study: Collaborator samples came from the United States, Italy and Spain and covered acute and convalescent phases of COVID-19. The prospective study material was composed of cDNA or gDNA derived from T cells, B-cell-depleted T cells, or PBMCs. Subjects who had been exposed to COVID-19, were actively infected with it, or had recovered from it provided the deeply sampled blood TCRbeta repertoires that made up the dataset. The repertoires were released in a freely available public database meant as a resource for research on the immune response to SARS-CoV-2. The samples were drawn from two sources: the first 160 participants of the ongoing ImmuneRACE study, and 950 to 1,500 subjects contributed by 6 global collaborators. Sample metadata almost always included a de-identified subject ID, COVID-19 status, age in years and sex. HLA class I and class II types, where available, came from metadata supplied by the sample provider rather than from assay-based typing.

Overall study results and their limits: The amount of clinical and demographic metadata varied by source and participant and was provided uncurated.

The receptor was isolated from a man aged 30 to 45 with COVID-19, enrolled during active disease. Material: peripheral blood.

The encoded CDR3 is CSASFTDTQYF. The base sequence is TGCAGTGCTAGCTTTACAGATACGCAGTATTTT. The V gene is TRBV20-1 and the J gene is TRBJ2-3; the D gene identity is not certain. V is clipped by 3 bases and J by 3 bases, and the sequence between their germline boundaries is 4 bases long. The CDR3, from cysteine to phenylalanine, totals 11 residues. The CDR3 DNA has 33 bases and is translated from base 1. CDR1 and CDR2 are drawn from the germline V gene (reference sequence): DFQATT, SNEGSKA.